This T cell receptor beta chain was found in a study of shared T cell receptors in the human thymus. The table came from immunoSEQ multiplex PCR; TCRdb's copy has only in-frame clones and leaves some out. The sample carries just under 550,000 clones, approximately 80% recorded once. In germline, CDR1 is MDHEN, CDR2 SYDVKM. V lost 7 bases to trimming and J lost 9 bases, with 16 bases between them. The CDR3 sequence is 13 residues long. The sample also formed part of further work on human thymus T cells.

The V and J genes are TRBV28 and TRBJ1-3, with D maybe TRBD1 (6 bases). The material sequenced was thymocytes. This TCR derives from a boy in the first two years of life with a congenital heart defect. The CDR3 is CASTFRGVGTIYF. CDR3 DNA: TGTGCCAGCACCTTCAGGGGCGTGGGCACCATATATTTT.